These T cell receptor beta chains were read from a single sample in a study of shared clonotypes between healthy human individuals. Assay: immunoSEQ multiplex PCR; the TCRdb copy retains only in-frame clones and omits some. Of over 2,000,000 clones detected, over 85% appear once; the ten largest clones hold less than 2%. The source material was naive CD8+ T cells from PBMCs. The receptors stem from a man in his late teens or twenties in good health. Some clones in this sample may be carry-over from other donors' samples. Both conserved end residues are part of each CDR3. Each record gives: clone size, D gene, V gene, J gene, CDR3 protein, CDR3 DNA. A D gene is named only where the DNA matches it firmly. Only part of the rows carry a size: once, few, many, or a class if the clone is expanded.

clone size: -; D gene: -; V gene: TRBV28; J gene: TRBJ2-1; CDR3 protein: CASNLQSVYNEQFF; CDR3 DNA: TGTGCCAGCAACCTTCAAAGCGTCTACAATGAGCAGTTCTTC
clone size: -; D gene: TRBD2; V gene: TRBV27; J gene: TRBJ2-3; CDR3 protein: CASSLLGTSGADTQYF; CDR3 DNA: TGTGCCAGCAGTTTATTAGGGACTAGCGGGGCAGATACGCAGTATTTT
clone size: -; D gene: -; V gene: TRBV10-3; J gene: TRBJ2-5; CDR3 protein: CAISAYSGSQETQYF; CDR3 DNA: TGTGCCATCAGTGCATATAGCGGATCGCAAGAGACCCAGTACTTC
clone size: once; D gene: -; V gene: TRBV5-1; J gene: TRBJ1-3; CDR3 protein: CASTLQRWGFGNTIYF; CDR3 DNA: TGCGCCAGCACCCTTCAAAGGTGGGGTTTTGGAAACACCATATATTTT
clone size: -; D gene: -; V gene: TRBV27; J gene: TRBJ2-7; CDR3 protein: CASSLKGLYSYEQYF; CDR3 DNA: TGTGCCAGCAGTTTAAAAGGGTTGTACTCCTACGAGCAGTACTTC
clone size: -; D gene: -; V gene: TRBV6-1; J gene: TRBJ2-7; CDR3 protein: CASSEGQPTPYEQYF; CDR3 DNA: TGTGCCAGCAGTGAAGGTCAGCCTACTCCCTACGAGCAGTACTTC
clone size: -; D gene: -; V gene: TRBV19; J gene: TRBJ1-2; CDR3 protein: CASSIDGVATASNYGYTF; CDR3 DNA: TGTGCCAGTAGTATAGATGGGGTGGCGACAGCGAGCAACTATGGCTACACCTTC
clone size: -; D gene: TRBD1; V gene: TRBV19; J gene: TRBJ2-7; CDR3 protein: CASSSGTGPAYEQYF; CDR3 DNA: TGTGCCAGTAGCTCCGGGACAGGGCCAGCCTACGAGCAGTACTTC
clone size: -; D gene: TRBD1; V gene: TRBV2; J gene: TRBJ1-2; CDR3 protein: CASFARRQGGDYGYTF; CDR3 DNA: TGTGCCAGCTTTGCCCGTCGACAGGGGGGAGACTATGGCTACACCTTC
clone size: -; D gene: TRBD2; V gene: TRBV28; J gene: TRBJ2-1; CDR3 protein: CASSTGTKVDEQFF; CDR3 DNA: TGTGCCAGCAGCACCGGGACTAAGGTGGATGAGCAGTTCTTC
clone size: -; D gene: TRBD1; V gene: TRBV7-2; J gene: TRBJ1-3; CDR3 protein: CASSPGQHNSGNTIYF; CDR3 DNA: TGTGCCAGCAGCCCGGGACAGCATAACTCTGGAAACACCATATATTTT
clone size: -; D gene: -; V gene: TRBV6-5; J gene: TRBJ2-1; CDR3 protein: CASSTTRRSYNEQFF; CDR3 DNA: TGTGCCAGCAGCACGACTAGGCGCTCCTACAATGAGCAGTTCTTC
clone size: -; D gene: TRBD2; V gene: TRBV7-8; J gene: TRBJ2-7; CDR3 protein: CASSSGLAGGEYEQYF; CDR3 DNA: TGTGCCAGCAGCTCGGGACTAGCGGGAGGGGAATACGAGCAGTACTTC
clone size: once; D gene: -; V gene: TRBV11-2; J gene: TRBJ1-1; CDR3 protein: CASSLESIGPNTEAFF; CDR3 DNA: TGTGCCAGCAGCTTAGAGAGCATAGGGCCGAACACTGAAGCTTTCTTT
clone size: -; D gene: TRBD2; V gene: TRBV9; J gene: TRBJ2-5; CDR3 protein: CASSVGAGALETQYF; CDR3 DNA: TGTGCCAGCAGCGTAGGGGCGGGAGCTCTGGAGACCCAGTACTTC
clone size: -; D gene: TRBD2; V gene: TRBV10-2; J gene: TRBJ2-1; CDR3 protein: CASSGGLVNEQFF; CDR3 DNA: TGCGCCAGCAGCGGGGGACTAGTCAATGAGCAGTTCTTC
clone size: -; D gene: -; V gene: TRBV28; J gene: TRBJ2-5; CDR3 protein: CASSSPVRDLTETQYF; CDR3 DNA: TGTGCCAGCAGTTCCCCCGTTCGGGACCTTACAGAGACCCAGTACTTC
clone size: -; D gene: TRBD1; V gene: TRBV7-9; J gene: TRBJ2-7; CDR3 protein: CASSLAPSGGEQYF; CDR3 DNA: TGTGCCAGCAGCTTAGCGCCCTCAGGGGGCGAGCAGTACTTC
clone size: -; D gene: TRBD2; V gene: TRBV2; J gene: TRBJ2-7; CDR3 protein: CASSERGGWHEQYF; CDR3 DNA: TGTGCCAGCAGTGAAAGGGGAGGGTGGCACGAGCAGTACTTC
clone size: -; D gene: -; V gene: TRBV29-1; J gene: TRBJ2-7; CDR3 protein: CSARDGSYEQYF; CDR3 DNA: TGCAGCGCAAGGGACGGCTCCTACGAGCAGTACTTC
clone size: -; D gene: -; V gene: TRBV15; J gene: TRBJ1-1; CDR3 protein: CATSRRGGQNTEAFF; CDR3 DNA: TGTGCCACCAGCAGGAGGGGCGGGCAGAACACTGAAGCTTTCTTT
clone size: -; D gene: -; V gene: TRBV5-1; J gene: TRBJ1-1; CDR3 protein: CASSKYPGANTEAFF; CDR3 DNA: TGCGCCAGCAGCAAGTACCCAGGGGCGAACACTGAAGCTTTCTTT
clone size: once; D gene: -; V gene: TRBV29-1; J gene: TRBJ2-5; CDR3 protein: CSVDSGGLGETQYF; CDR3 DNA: TGCAGCGTTGACTCTGGGGGGTTGGGAGAGACCCAGTACTTC
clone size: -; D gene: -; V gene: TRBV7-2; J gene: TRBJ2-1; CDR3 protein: CASSLTHPGNYNEQFF; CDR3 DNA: TGTGCCAGCAGCCTTACACATCCGGGAAACTACAATGAGCAGTTCTTC
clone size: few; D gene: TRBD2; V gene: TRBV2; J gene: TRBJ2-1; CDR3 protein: CASPTSGRTNEQFF; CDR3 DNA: TGTGCCAGCCCGACCAGCGGGAGGACCAATGAGCAGTTCTTC
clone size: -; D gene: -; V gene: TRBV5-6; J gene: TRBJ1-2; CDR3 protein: CASSTRQDTYGYTF; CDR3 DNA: TGTGCCAGCAGCACGAGACAGGACACCTATGGCTACACCTTC
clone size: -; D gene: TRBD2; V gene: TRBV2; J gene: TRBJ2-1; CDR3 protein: CASSDLGASGELYNEQFF; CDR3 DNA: TGTGCCAGCAGTGATCTGGGAGCTAGCGGGGAACTCTACAATGAGCAGTTCTTC
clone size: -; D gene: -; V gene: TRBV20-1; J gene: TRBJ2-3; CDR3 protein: CSAPPGDTQYF; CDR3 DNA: TGCAGTGCTCCCCCGGGGGATACGCAGTATTTT
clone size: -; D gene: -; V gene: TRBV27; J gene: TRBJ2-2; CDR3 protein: CASKELTNTGELFF; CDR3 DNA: TGTGCCAGCAAGGAGCTTACGAACACCGGGGAGCTGTTTTTT
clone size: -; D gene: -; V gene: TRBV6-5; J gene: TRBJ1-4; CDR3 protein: CASRPEKLFF; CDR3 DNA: TGTGCCAGCAGACCGGAAAAACTGTTTTTT
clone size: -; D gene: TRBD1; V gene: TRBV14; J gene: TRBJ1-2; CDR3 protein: CASSQGRTGGGYGYTF; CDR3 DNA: TGTGCCAGCAGCCAAGGGAGGACAGGGGGTGGCTATGGCTACACCTTC
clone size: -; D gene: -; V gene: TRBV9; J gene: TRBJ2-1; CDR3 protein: CASSEGLGTPNYNEQFF; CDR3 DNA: TGTGCCAGCAGCGAGGGGCTCGGGACTCCCAACTACAATGAGCAGTTCTTC
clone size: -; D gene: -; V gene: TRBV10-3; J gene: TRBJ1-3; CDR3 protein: CAISLRDLSSGGNTIYF; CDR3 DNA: TGTGCCATCAGTCTTCGGGACCTCTCCTCGGGTGGAAACACCATATATTTT
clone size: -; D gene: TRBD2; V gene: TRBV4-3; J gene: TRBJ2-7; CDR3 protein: CASSPTMRLAGAGEQYF; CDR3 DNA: TGCGCCAGCAGCCCAACCATGAGACTAGCGGGAGCGGGCGAGCAGTACTTC
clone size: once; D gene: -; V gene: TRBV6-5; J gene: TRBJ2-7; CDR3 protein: CASSYSARAYEQYF; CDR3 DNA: TGTGCCAGCAGTTACTCGGCTCGTGCCTACGAGCAGTACTTC
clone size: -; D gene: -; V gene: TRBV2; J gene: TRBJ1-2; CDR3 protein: CASSFDPYGNYGYTF; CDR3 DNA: TGTGCCAGCAGTTTCGACCCGTACGGGAACTATGGCTACACCTTC